The subject of this entry is one T cell receptor beta chain. The antigen it binds to is not known. One base away there is no much larger clone; base qualities are not given. Blood samples were collected up to 4 times in the first month after transplant and then at least monthly when available. V lost 7 bases and J lost 2 bases; the stretch between them is 18 bases long. There are 15 amino acids in the CDR3, from cysteine to phenylalanine inclusive. CDR3 DNA is the only sequence kept; it has 45 bases, read in frame from the first base. In the germline V gene, CDR1 corresponds to MNHNS and CDR2 to SASEGT. To prepare the library, the immunoSEQ multiplex PCR assay was applied. Adaptive Biotechnologies carried out high-throughput TCR-beta CDR3 sequencing of genomic DNA for most patients. As for how the authors treated the data: TCR sequencing data for some 19 patients were retrieved from Adaptive's ImmunoSEQ software; three other patients were processed with MiXCR and VDJtools. CDR3 nucleotide sequences shared between donor and recipient were removed because the origin of such sequences could not be assigned. To be classed as alloreactive, a clone needed at least 2-fold expansion over unstimulated cells and a minimum CFSE-low frequency of 0.002% (template counts) or 0.001% (read counts). Clones were considered mappable if detected in sequenced pre-transplant spleen, lymph node, or MLR CFSE-low populations of the donor or recipient. Cumulative frequency of alloreactive clones was calculated as a percentage of all sequences weighted by copy number. In its TCRdb copy, this immuneACCESS table keeps in-frame sequences only and misses some clones. Where compared with another copy, unresolved V genes explain less than half of these, and the others have no known cause. That table is the source of V, J and clone size, and D and trimming were worked out from the DNA. The sample records some 55,000 clones, roughly nine tenths of which are singletons. The ten largest make up around 5.1% of the sample.

This specimen belongs to a study of graft-versus-host responses after intestinal transplantation (dated by TCRdb to the early 2020s). Looking at the study overall: Multivisceral, liver-intestinal, or isolated intestinal transplants were received by the recipients. After intestinal transplantation, graft-versus-host and host-versus-graft alloreactive T cell clones in the graft, circulation and bone marrow were tracked using bulk TCR-beta CDR3 sequencing. The cohort enrolled about two dozen intestinal transplant recipients including one retransplant, and a few patients lacking pretransplant specimens were excluded. All recipients received anti-thymocyte globulin induction followed by maintenance tacrolimus and steroids for roughly three years. A peak of at least 4% donor T cells among recipient peripheral blood mononuclear cells was the definition used for donor T cell macrochimerism. Instead of going to the commercial service, samples from a few later patients were sequenced in-house on an Illumina MiSeq and processed with MiXCR. To identify alloreactive clones, pre-transplant mixed lymphocyte reaction products were sequenced and compared with unstimulated pre-transplant donor and recipient T cells.

On the study overall, not on this receptor specifically: Conclusions were limited by the relatively low number and heterogeneity of intestinal transplant patients. GvH clones were found in recipient bone marrow, and some of the GvH clones appeared earlier in ileal mucosa or blood, which is consistent with an intestinal mucosal origin. Early after transplant, peak levels of circulating GvH clones were found to be associated with declines in HvG clones. In the allografts of patients with donor T cell macrochimerism, GvH to HvG T cell clonal ratios were high.

The TCR originated in a human patient who received an intestinal transplant, so some T cells may come from the graft donor. The sequence joins TRBV6-1 to TRBJ2-7; D gene: possibly TRBD2, on 6 matching bases. Sequences were derived from PBMCs, sampled nearly 670 days after intestinal transplant. The DNA sequence follows: TGTGCCAGCACTCAACCGGGACTGGGAACCTACGAGCAGTACTTC. Translation gives CASTQPGLGTYEQYF.